The 3 T cell receptor beta chains in this list originate from one sample, sequenced in a study of blood T cell repertoires in COVID-19. Clones were sequenced by immunoSEQ multiplex PCR, and TCRdb holds only the in-frame ones, with some missing. The sample records some 180,000 clones, roughly 84% being singletons. The source material was PBMCs or T cells enriched from blood (not recorded which). The origin of the receptors is a woman aged 30 to 39 who had been exposed to COVID-19.

The chain uses TRBV27 and TRBJ1-1; 9 nucleotides agree with TRBD1. The CDR3 has 18 residues. The germline V gene encodes CDR1 MNHEY and CDR2 SMNVEV (reference sequence). Losses at the gene ends were 3 bases for V and 3 bases for J; bases not matched to a gene: 14. Here the CDR3 reads CASSFSGGTGWRDTEAFF. The CDR3 DNA sequence: TGTGCCAGCAGTTTTAGTGGGGGGACAGGGTGGCGGGACACTGAAGCTTTCTTT.

CDR3 DNA sequence: TGTGCCAGCAGCCTAAAGGACAGGGTTTATGGCTACACCTTC. Protein product: CASSLKDRVYGYTF. The V and J genes are TRBV14 and TRBJ1-2; TRBD1 agrees at 8 bases. The CDR3 loop spans 14 amino acids. Germline loops: CDR1 SGHDN, CDR2 FVKESK. The V segment lost 4 bases and the J segment 5 bases; nucleotides outside the gene matches: 6.

This clone was seen repeatedly, ten times or more. This chain uses TRBV6-1 with TRBJ2-5; 10 bases are a match to TRBD2. Trimming took 2 bases from V and 1 from J; bases not matched to a gene: 1. The CDR3 covers 15 residues. Looked up from germline, CDR1 is MNHNS and CDR2 is SASEGT. The CDR3 region is CASSELAGAQETQYF. DNA of the CDR3: TGTGCCAGCAGTGAACTAGCGGGGGCCCAAGAGACCCAGTACTTC.